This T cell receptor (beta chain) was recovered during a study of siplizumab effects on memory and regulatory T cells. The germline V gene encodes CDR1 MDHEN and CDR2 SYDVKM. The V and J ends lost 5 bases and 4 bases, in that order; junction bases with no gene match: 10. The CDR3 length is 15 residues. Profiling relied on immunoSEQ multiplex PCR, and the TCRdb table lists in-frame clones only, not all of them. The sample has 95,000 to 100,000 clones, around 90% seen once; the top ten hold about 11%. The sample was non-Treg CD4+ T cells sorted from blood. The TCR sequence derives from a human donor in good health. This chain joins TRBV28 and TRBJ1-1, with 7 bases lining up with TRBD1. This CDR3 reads CASSVDRTYVTEAFF. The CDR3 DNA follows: TGTGCCAGCAGTGTGGACAGGACCTATGTCACTGAAGCTTTCTTT.